One and the same sample provided the 10 T cell receptor beta chains below, sequenced in a study of cytomegalovirus exposure and HLA in healthy donors. The PCR employed 60 Vbeta primers together with 13 Jbeta primers. Clones were sequenced by immunoSEQ multiplex PCR, and TCRdb holds only the in-frame ones, with some missing. The sample has fewer than 250,000 clones, under 80% seen once. Material: PBMCs. These receptors originate from a man between 25 and 39 years old in good health and CMV-seropositive.

The chain has TRBV5-4 and TRBJ1-2; weak D call: TRBD1 (5 bases). The CDR3 has 14 residues. V gave up 3 bases and J gave up 3 bases, with 12 bases separating them. CDR1 is SGHNT, CDR2 YYREEE, per germline (reference sequence). Written as DNA, the CDR3 is TGTGCCAGCAGCTCTGGCAGGGCTGACTATGGCTACACCTTC. The encoded protein is CASSSGRADYGYTF.

V and J are TRBV7-9 and TRBJ2-2; D possibly corresponds to TRBD1 (6 bases). Trimming left V 5 bases short and J 2 bases short, with 12 bases between. The CDR3 has 15 amino acids. Germline values: CDR1 SEHNR, CDR2 FQNEAQ (reference sequence). The CDR3 region has the DNA TGTGCCAGCAGCCTTCGACAGGCCAACACCGGGGAGCTGTTTTTT. Translation: CASSLRQANTGELFF.

The rearrangement joins TRBV5-1 to TRBJ2-5; D might be TRBD2 (5 bases). The ends were cut back, 7 bases at V and 1 base at J, with 11 bases in the middle. The CDR3 runs to 13 residues. Germline assignment: CDR1 SGHRS and CDR2 YFSETQ. DNA for the CDR3: TGCGCCAGCCAAAGCGGAGGCCAAGAGACCCAGTACTTC. This encodes CASQSGGQETQYF.

V is TRBV5-1 and J is TRBJ1-4, with D possibly being TRBD1 (6 bases). CDR1 and CDR2 from the germline V gene are SGHRS and YFSETQ. The V gene lost 3 bases and the J gene lost 4 bases, with 13 bases spanning the gap. The CDR3 length is 15 residues. CDR3 protein: CASSSTGRFNEKLFF. The CDR3 DNA is TGCGCCAGCAGCTCGACAGGCCGTTTTAATGAAAAACTGTTTTTT.

As concerns this clone: The DNA is omitted, as the CDR3 cannot be located on it reliably, and the CDR3 follows TCRdb's listing. This rearrangement joins TRBV21-1 to TRBJ2-6; TRBD1, the D gene given by the table, was not confirmed from the DNA. TRBV21-1 is termed a pseudogene. The length of the CDR3 is 18 amino acids, counting both ends. The CDR3 loop is CASSRCRVVASGANVLTF.

On this clone: Other DNA sequences in the sample encode the same CDR3. J is TRBJ2-7 and V is TRBV27; 7 bases line up with TRBD2. There are 14 residues in the CDR3. Trimming removed 3 bases from V and 0 bases from J; junction bases left unmatched: 2. CDR1 is MNHEY and CDR2 is SMNVEV in the germline V gene (reference sequence). CDR3 protein: CASSLGGSSYEQYF. CDR3 coding DNA: TGTGCCAGCAGTTTGGGCGGGAGCTCCTACGAGCAGTACTTC.

This chain joins TRBV5-6 and TRBJ2-1; 7 bases align to TRBD1. The trim removed 4 bases at V and 0 bases at J, leaving 4 bases unmatched. Germline CDR1 and CDR2: SGHDT and YYEEEE. The CDR3 is 15 amino acids. The CDR3 here is CASSQQGSSYNEQFF. The CDR3 DNA follows: TGTGCCAGCAGCCAACAGGGGTCCTCCTACAATGAGCAGTTCTTC.

This clone was observed a single time. V is TRBV5-6 and J is TRBJ1-1, with D possibly TRBD1 on 5 matching bases. V lost 4 bases to trimming and J lost 4 bases, with 17 bases between them. Germline loops: CDR1 SGHDT, CDR2 YYEEEE. This CDR3 is 15 amino acids long. CDR3 bases: TGTGCCAGCAGCCTAAGACAGATGAGGTCCACTGAAGCTTTCTTT. This gives the protein CASSLRQMRSTEAFF.

V gene TRBV11-3 combines with J gene TRBJ2-3; D gene ambiguous. Germline V gene data show CDR1 as SGHNT and CDR2 as YENEEA. Trimming removed 4 bases at V and 5 bases at J, with 4 bases between. The CDR3 totals 11 residues. Written as DNA, the CDR3 is TGTGCCAGCAGCTCAGGAGATACGCAGTATTTT. This sequence encodes CASSSGDTQYF.

A few counts support this clone. The chain couples TRBV9 to TRBJ1-3; TRBD1 might be the D (5 bases). This CDR3 is 16 amino acids long. Germline V CDR1 and CDR2: SGDLS, YYNGEE. V was trimmed by 0 bases and J by 0 bases, leaving 10 bases between them. CDR3 loop: CASSVARGLSGNTIYF. Here the CDR3 DNA reads TGTGCCAGCAGCGTAGCTAGGGGCCTCTCTGGAAACACCATATATTTT.